This note documents a single T cell receptor (beta chain) sequence. What it binds is unknown. This specimen comes from a study of shared clonotypes between healthy human individuals. Only in-frame clones appear in the TCRdb table, and some are missing; sequencing was by immunoSEQ multiplex PCR. This sample has 2 million to 2.5 million clones, with approximately 95% found just once. Those who donated were healthy HIV-negative adults, with no recent acute infections or vaccinations reported. Subsets obtained from CD4+ cells comprised CD45RA+ naive and CD45RA-negative memory cells. Study-wide points: It was the few donors that limited the genetic and exposure-history diversity represented. Sharing across a few donors was seen in about 5% of naive CD4 clonotypes.

V lost 10 bases to trimming and J lost 5 bases; unmatched junction nucleotides: 11. CDR3 length equals 14 residues. Per the germline V gene, CDR1 is ENHRY and CDR2 is SYGVKD. This receptor was identified in a man aged 18 to 30 in good health. The sample was naive CD4+ T cells sorted from blood. The subset is: CD45RA+ positively selected. The chain combines TRBV10-3 with TRBJ1-5; 7 bases are a match to TRBD1. CDR3 nucleotides: TGTGCCACCTCCGGCAGGGGGTTGGATCAGCCCCAGCATTTT. Its translation is CATSGRGLDQPQHF.